The rows below give T cell receptor beta chains drawn from one sample of a study of human T cells and chemical hapten exposure. TCRdb reanalysed the RACE reads using MiXCR and keeps one entry per CDR3 protein. The repertoire holds some 54,000 distinct CDR3 sequences, with 9.5% to 10% as singletons. The specimen comprised whole blood, sampled in connection with sensitization to the hapten diphenylcyclopropenone (DPC). All receptors come from a woman between 45 and 65 years old with alopecia areata. Some clones in this sample may be carry-over from other donors' samples. The CDR3 runs from the conserved cysteine through the conserved F or W. A D gene is named only where the DNA matches it firmly. The size field is filled for only some rows; it gives once, few, many or a size class.

J gene: TRBJ2-2
D gene: NA
clone size: few
V gene: TRBV18
CDR3 protein: CASSPPYAAGELFF
CDR3 DNA: TGTGCCAGCTCACCACCGTACGCAGCCGGGGAGCTGTTTTTT

J gene: TRBJ2-3
D gene: NA
clone size: NA
V gene: TRBV6-5
CDR3 protein: CASSYDSWSTDTQYF
CDR3 DNA: TGTGCCAGCAGTTACGACAGTTGGAGCACAGATACGCAGTATTTT

J gene: TRBJ1-1
D gene: NA
clone size: NA
V gene: TRBV28
CDR3 protein: CASSFWGRTEAFF
CDR3 DNA: TGTGCCAGCAGTTTCTGGGGGCGTACTGAAGCTTTCTTT

J gene: TRBJ1-1
D gene: NA
clone size: many
V gene: TRBV27
CDR3 protein: CASRVKGGAMNTEAFF
CDR3 DNA: TGTGCCAGCAGGGTCAAAGGGGGGGCCATGAACACTGAAGCTTTCTTT

J gene: TRBJ2-3
D gene: NA
clone size: many
V gene: TRBV7-2
CDR3 protein: CASSLVRGAVGGDTQYF
CDR3 DNA: TGTGCCAGCAGCTTAGTTCGGGGGGCAGTGGGAGGAGATACGCAGTATTTT

J gene: TRBJ1-1
D gene: NA
clone size: NA
V gene: TRBV7-9
CDR3 protein: CASSSVEGDEAFF
CDR3 DNA: TGTGCCAGCAGCTCAGTTGAGGGGGATGAAGCTTTCTTT

J gene: TRBJ2-1
D gene: TRBD2
clone size: many
V gene: TRBV28
CDR3 protein: CASSPGLVSSYNEQFF
CDR3 DNA: TGTGCCAGCAGTCCCGGACTAGTCAGCTCCTACAATGAGCAGTTCTTC

J gene: TRBJ1-2
D gene: NA
clone size: many
V gene: TRBV3-1
CDR3 protein: CASSSPNQGNYGYTF
CDR3 DNA: TGTGCCAGCAGCTCTCCGAATCAGGGGAACTATGGCTACACCTTC

J gene: TRBJ1-5
D gene: NA
clone size: many
V gene: TRBV12-3/TRBV12-4
CDR3 protein: CATSGTSNQPQHF
CDR3 DNA: TGTGCCACTTCAGGGACTAGCAATCAGCCCCAGCATTTT

J gene: TRBJ1-1
D gene: NA
clone size: many
V gene: TRBV6-5
CDR3 protein: CASTLGGSTEAFF
CDR3 DNA: TGTGCCAGCACCCTGGGGGGCTCCACTGAAGCTTTCTTT

J gene: TRBJ2-7
D gene: NA
clone size: NA
V gene: TRBV11-1
CDR3 protein: CASSFAGAYEQYF
CDR3 DNA: TGTGCCAGCAGCTTCGCAGGGGCCTACGAGCAGTACTTC